The 12 T cell receptor beta chains reported below all come from one sample, sequenced in a study of CD8+ T cells in alopecia areata. RNA, once extracted, was reverse transcribed into cDNA for use as the sequencing template. Assay: immunoSEQ multiplex PCR; the TCRdb copy retains only in-frame clones and omits some. Among under 350,000 clones listed, roughly 64% were seen once. The treatment was: oral pan-JAK inhibitor, 5-10 mg twice daily. The sequencing here drew on CD4+ T cells sorted from blood, taken at week 24, from a patient treated with tofacitinib. These receptors originate from a human donor with alopecia areata.

This clone showed up just a few times. The chain has TRBV18 and TRBJ1-3; TRBD1 is a possible D gene (5 bases). V was pared by 2 bases and J by 1 base, with 12 bases between. In germline, CDR1 is KGHSH, CDR2 LQKENI. The CDR3 consists of 16 residues. The CDR3 region has the DNA TGTGCCAGCTCACCATTACCCGGGACTTCTGGAAACACCATATATTTT. Translated, it gives CASSPLPGTSGNTIYF. The full variable domain, rest sourced from reference TRBV18 and TRBJ1-3, is NAGVMQNPRHLVRRRGQEARLRCSPMKGHSHVYWYRQLPEEGLKFMVYLQKENIIDESGMPKERFSAEFPKEGPSILRIQQVVRGDSAAYFCASSPLPGTSGNTIYFGEGSWLTVV.

The chain has TRBV27 and TRBJ2-7; no clear D. The CDR3 contains 14 residues. Germline V gene sequence: CDR1 MNHEY, CDR2 SMNVEV (reference sequence). V gave up 2 bases and J gave up 1 base, with 9 bases separating them. The CDR3 loop is CASSLGPNSYEQYF. CDR3 sequence (DNA): TGTGCCAGCAGTTTAGGGCCAAATTCCTACGAGCAGTACTTC.

The rearrangement joins TRBV28 to TRBJ2-4; D gene unclear. Trimming stripped 6 bases from V and 1 base from J, with 7 bases between. This CDR3 region has 13 residues. CDR1 is MDHEN and CDR2 is SYDVKM in the germline V gene. The CDR3 DNA reads TGTGCCAGCAGGGCAACGGCCAAAAACATTCAGTACTTC. This codes for CASRATAKNIQYF.

The J gene is TRBJ2-5, the V gene TRBV12-5; TRBD1 or TRBD2 may be the D gene (5 bases each). The CDR3 has 12 amino acids. Trimming left V 6 bases short and J 2 bases short, with 7 bases between. Germline lookup yields CDR1 LGHNT and CDR2 FRNRAP. The CDR3 DNA reads as TGTGCTAGTGGGGGGACGCAAGAGACCCAGTACTTC. It encodes CASGGTQETQYF.

This clone was observed a few times. The V gene is TRBV4-2, the J gene TRBJ2-7, with D possibly being TRBD2 (6 bases). The V gene's germline CDR1 is LGHNA and CDR2 YNFKEQ. The V gene lost 0 bases and the J gene lost 5 bases, with 23 bases spanning the gap. This CDR3 region has 18 residues. CDR3 protein: CASSQDLIRGSSLNEQYF. CDR3 DNA sequence: TGTGCCAGCAGCCAAGATCTGATTCGGGGGTCCTCCCTCAACGAGCAGTACTTC.

The chain couples TRBV30 to TRBJ2-7; tentative D call: TRBD1 (5 bases). Trimming left V 8 bases short and J 2 bases short, with 16 bases between. The CDR3 covers 13 residues. Germline loops: CDR1 GTSNPN, CDR2 SVGIG (reference sequence). CDR3 loop: CARESDSTYEQYF. The DNA for the CDR3 is TGTGCCCGAGAGAGTGACAGTACCTACGAGCAGTACTTC.

The chain recombines TRBV5-1 with TRBJ2-1, with D possibly being TRBD1 (6 bases). The V end lost 0 bases, the J end lost 4 bases, and 11 bases lay between the germline ends. This CDR3 is 15 amino acids long. Germline values: CDR1 SGHRS, CDR2 YFSETQ. CDR3 bases: TGCGCCAGCAGCTTGGCCGGACAGATTTACAATGAGCAGTTCTTC. Translation: CASSLAGQIYNEQFF.

The chain uses TRBV30 and TRBJ1-1; possibly TRBD1 for D (6 bases). The CDR3 has 14 residues. V was cut by 4 bases and J by 5 bases, with 17 bases left in between. Germline V gene data show CDR1 as GTSNPN and CDR2 as SVGIG (reference sequence). The CDR3, as DNA: TGTGCCTGGAAGATCCACGGGGGGCGGACTGAAGCTTTCTTT. Its protein is CAWKIHGGRTEAFF.

J is TRBJ1-2 and V is TRBV30; no reliable D call. The length of the CDR3 is 14 residues. In germline, CDR1 is GTSNPN, CDR2 SVGIG (reference sequence). V lost 3 bases and J 8 bases, leaving 19 bases between the germline ends. The CDR3 is CAWSLRRKISGYTF. The DNA for the CDR3 is TGTGCCTGGAGCCTAAGGAGAAAGATTTCCGGCTACACCTTC.

The chain recombines TRBV30 with TRBJ1-1; 7 bases fit TRBD1. V was clipped by 3 bases and J by 0 bases; unmatched bases: 4. CDR1 and CDR2 (germline): GTSNPN, SVGIG (reference sequence). This CDR3 is built from 14 residues. The CDR3 region is CAWRGQRMNTEAFF. In DNA, the CDR3 is TGTGCCTGGAGGGGACAGCGCATGAACACTGAAGCTTTCTTT. Complete variable domain (other parts from reference TRBV30 and TRBJ1-1): SQTIHQWPATLVQPVGSPLSLECTVEGTSNPNLYWYRQAAGRGLQLLFYSVGIGQISSEVPQNLSASRPQDRQFILSSKKLLLSDSGFYLCAWRGQRMNTEAFFGQGTRLTVV.

There are a few counts of this clone. V and J are TRBV11-2 and TRBJ1-1; the D gene is possibly TRBD1 (5 bases). Germline CDR1 is SGHAT and CDR2 is FQNNGV. The germline V and J ends were trimmed by 5 bases and 8 bases, with 12 bases remaining between them. This CDR3 contains 12 residues. CDR3 sequence (DNA): TGTGCCAGCAGCCCATGGGGGGTAGAAGCTTTCTTT. Its protein is CASSPWGVEAFF.

The chain carries TRBV27 and TRBJ2-3; unclear D gene. V shed 3 bases and J shed 0 bases, with 4 bases lying between them. This CDR3 contains 13 residues. Germline V gene sequence: CDR1 MNHEY, CDR2 SMNVEV (reference sequence). The CDR3: CASSLLSTDTQYF. The CDR3 DNA sequence: TGTGCCAGCAGTTTGCTAAGCACAGATACGCAGTATTTT.